The present TCR beta chain was sequenced within a study of blood T cell repertoires in COVID-19. About the research overall: Samples taken during acute and convalescent COVID-19 were collected in the United States, Italy and Spain. T cells, B-cell-depleted T cells, or PBMCs provided the cDNA or gDNA that served as material.

Original processing notes: Amplification of reference gene primers was used by the study to estimate nucleated cell counts. Profiled with immunoSEQ multiplex PCR; TCRdb holds only in-frame clones, not every one. For V, J and clone size, that table is used; D and trimming come from the DNA. Of around 100,000 clones in the sample, roughly 87% are singletons; the top ten hold 5% to 7.5%. With V trimmed by 4 bases and J by 7 bases, 9 bases remained unmatched. The CDR3 has 14 amino acids. Germline-derived CDR1 and CDR2 are MNHEY and SVGAGI. The specimen sequenced was peripheral blood. The receptor's source is a human donor in a cohort sampled during active COVID-19. The gene calls are TRBV6-5 and TRBJ2-7; 8 bases align to TRBD1. In DNA, the CDR3 is TGTGCCAGCAGTTCCCCAGGGGGCGCAGGGGAGCAGTACTTC. Residues: CASSSPGGAGEQYF.